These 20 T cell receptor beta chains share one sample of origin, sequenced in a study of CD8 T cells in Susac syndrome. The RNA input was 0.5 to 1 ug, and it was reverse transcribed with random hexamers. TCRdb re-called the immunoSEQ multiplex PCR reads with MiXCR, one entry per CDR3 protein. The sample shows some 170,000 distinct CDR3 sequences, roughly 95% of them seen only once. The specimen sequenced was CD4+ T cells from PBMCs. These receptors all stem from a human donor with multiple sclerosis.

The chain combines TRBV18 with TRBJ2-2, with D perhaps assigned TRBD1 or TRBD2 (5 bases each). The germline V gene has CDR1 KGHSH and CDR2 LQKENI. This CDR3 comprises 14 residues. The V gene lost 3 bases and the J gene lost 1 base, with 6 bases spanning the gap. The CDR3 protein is CASSPGENTGELFF. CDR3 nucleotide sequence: TGTGCCAGCTCACCGGGGGAGAACACCGGGGAGCTGTTTTTT.

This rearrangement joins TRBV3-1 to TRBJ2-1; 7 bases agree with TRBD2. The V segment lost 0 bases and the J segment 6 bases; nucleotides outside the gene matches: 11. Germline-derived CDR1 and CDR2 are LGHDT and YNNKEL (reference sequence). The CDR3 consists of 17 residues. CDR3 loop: CASSQDWSGMPVNEQFF. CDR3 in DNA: TGTGCCAGCAGCCAAGATTGGAGCGGGATGCCTGTCAATGAGCAGTTCTTC.

The DNA of the CDR3 is TGTGCCAGCAGCTCAGGACAGGCCCAAGAGACCCAGTACTTC. This translates into CASSSGQAQETQYF. The chain couples TRBV7-3 to TRBJ2-5; 7 nucleotides line up with TRBD1. The CDR3 has 14 residues. The J segment lost 1 base and the V segment lost 4 bases, leaving 3 bases of the junction unmatched. The germline CDR1 and CDR2 sequences are SGHTA and FQGTGA.

As DNA, the CDR3 is TGCGCCAGCAGTCAACAGGGGGCGAACACTGAAGCTTTCTTT. It codes for CASSQQGANTEAFF. The chain couples TRBV23-1 to TRBJ1-1; 8 nucleotides match TRBD1. TRBV23-1 is an ORF; its function is uncertain. CDR3 length: 14 amino acids. J was trimmed by 1 base and V by 2 bases; bases with no gene match: 0.

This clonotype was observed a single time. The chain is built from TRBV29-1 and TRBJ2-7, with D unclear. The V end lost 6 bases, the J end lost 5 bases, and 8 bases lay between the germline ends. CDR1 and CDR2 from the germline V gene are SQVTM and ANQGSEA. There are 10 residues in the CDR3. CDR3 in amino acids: CSVVWDEQYF. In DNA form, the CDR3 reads TGCAGCGTCGTTTGGGACGAGCAGTACTTC.

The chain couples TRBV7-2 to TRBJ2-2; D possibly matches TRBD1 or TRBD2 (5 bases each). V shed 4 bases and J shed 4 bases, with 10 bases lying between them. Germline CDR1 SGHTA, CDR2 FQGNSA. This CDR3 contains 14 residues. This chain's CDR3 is CASSYIGGTGELFF. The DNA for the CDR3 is TGTGCCAGCAGCTACATTGGGGGCACCGGGGAGCTGTTTTTT.

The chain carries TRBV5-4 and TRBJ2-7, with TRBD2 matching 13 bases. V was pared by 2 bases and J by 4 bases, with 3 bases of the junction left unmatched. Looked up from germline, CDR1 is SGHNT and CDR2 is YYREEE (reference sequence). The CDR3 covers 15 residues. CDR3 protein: CASSFGLAGVYEQYF. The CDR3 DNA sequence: TGTGCCAGCAGCTTCGGACTAGCGGGAGTTTACGAGCAGTACTTC.

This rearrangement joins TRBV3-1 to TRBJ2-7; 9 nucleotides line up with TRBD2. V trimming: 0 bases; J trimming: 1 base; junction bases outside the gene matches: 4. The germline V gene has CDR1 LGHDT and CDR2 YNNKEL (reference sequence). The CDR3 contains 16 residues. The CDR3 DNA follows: TGTGCCAGCAGCCAAGAGGGGACTAGCAGATCCTACGAGCAGTACTTC. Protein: CASSQEGTSRSYEQYF.

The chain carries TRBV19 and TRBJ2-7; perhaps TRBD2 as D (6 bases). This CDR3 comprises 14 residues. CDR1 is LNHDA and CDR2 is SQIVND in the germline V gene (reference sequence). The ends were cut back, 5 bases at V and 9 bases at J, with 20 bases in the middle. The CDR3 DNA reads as TGTGCCAGTAGTCCAATTAGCCGGGAGAGTATGCAGTACTTC. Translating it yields CASSPISRESMQYF.

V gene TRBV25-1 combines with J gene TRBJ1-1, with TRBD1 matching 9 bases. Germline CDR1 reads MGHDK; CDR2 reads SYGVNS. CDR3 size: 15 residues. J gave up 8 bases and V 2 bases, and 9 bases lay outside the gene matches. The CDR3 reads CASSEAGQGTPEAFF. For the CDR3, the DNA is TGTGCCAGCAGTGAAGCGGGACAGGGTACCCCCGAAGCTTTCTTT.

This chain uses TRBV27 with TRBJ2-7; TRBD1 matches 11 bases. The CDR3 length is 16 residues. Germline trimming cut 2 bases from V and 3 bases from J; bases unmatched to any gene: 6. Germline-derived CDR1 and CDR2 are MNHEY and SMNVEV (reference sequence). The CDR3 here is CASSLSGTGGFYEQYF. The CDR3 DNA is TGTGCCAGCAGTTTAAGCGGGACAGGGGGTTTCTACGAGCAGTACTTC.

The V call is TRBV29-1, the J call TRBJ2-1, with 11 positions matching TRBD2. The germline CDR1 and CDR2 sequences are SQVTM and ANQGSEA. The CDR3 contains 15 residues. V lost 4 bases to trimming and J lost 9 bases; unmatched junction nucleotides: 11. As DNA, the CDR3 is TGCAGCGTTGTCGTTCTAGCGGGAGGCCGGGGTGAGCAGTTCTTC. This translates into CSVVVLAGGRGEQFF.

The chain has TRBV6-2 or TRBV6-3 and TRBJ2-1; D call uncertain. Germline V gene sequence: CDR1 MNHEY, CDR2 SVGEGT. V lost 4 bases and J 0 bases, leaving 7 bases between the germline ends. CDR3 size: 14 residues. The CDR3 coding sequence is TGTGCCAGCAGTTCGCCTAGCTCCTACAATGAGCAGTTCTTC. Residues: CASSSPSSYNEQFF.

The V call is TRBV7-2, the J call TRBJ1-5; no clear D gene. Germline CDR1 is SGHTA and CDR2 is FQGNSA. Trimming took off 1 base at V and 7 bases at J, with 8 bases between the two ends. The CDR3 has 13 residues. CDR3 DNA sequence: TGTGCCAGCAGCTTAGATTTGGGGCAGCCCCAGCATTTT. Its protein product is CASSLDLGQPQHF.

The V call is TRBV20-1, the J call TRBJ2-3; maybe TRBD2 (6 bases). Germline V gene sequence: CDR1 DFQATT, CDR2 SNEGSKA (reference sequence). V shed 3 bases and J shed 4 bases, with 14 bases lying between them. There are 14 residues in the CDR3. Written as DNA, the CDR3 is TGCAGTGCTAGGAGTTTACGGGAGTCAGATACGCAGTATTTT. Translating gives CSARSLRESDTQYF.

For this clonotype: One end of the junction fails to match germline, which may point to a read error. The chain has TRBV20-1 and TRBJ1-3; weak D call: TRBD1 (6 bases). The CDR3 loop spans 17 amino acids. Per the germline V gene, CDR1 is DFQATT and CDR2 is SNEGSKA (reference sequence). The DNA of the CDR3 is TGCAGTGCTAGAGTGGTTAGGCCCGGGGGCTCTGAAAACACCATATATTTT. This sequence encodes CSARVVRPGGSENTIYF.

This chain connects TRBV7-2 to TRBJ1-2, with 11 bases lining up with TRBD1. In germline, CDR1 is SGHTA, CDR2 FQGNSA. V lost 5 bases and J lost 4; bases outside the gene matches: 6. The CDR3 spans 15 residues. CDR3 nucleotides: TGTGCCAGCAGCCCATGGACAGGGGGCCTCTATGGCTACACCTTC. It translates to CASSPWTGGLYGYTF.

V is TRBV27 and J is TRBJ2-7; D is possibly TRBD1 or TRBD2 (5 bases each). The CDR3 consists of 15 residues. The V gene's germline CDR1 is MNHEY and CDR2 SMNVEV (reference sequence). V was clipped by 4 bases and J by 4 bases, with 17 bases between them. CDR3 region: CASSWVSRGNYEQYF. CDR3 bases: TGTGCCAGCAGTTGGGTCTCGAGGGGCAATTACGAGCAGTACTTC.

DNA for the CDR3: TGTGCCAGTAGTAGACCCTCGGGGGAAAGTGGCTACACCTTC. Its protein product is CASSRPSGESGYTF. The chain combines TRBV19 with TRBJ1-2, with D perhaps TRBD1 (5 bases). This CDR3 spans 14 amino acids. Trimming shortened V by 4 bases and J by 7 bases, and 16 bases separated the two germline ends. The germline gives CDR1 LNHDA, CDR2 SQIVND (reference sequence).

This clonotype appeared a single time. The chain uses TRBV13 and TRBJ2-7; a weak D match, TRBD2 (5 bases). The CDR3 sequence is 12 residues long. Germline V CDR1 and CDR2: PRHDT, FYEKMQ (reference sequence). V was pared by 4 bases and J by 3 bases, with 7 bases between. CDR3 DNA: TGTGCCAGCAGCTCAGACTACTACGAGCAGTACTTC. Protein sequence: CASSSDYYEQYF.